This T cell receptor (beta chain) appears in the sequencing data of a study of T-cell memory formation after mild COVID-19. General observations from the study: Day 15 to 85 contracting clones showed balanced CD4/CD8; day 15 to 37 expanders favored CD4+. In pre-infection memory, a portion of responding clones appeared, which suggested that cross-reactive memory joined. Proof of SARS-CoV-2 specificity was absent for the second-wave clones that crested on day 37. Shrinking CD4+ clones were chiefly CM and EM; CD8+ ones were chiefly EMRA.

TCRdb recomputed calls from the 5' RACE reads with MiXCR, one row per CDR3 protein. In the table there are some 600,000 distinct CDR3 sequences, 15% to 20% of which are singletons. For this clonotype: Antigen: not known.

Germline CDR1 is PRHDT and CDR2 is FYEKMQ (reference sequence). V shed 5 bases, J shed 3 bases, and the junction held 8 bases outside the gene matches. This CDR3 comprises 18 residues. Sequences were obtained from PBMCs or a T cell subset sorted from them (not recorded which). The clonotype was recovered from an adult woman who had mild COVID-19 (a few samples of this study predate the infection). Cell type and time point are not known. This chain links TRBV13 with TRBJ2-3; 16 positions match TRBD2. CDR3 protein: CASSEGLAGGPQTDTQYF. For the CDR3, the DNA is TGTGCCAGCAGCGAGGGACTAGCGGGGGGGCCTCAGACAGATACGCAGTATTTT.